One sample yielded the 10 T cell receptor beta chains listed below, sequenced in a study of blood T cell repertoires in COVID-19. This table comes from immunoSEQ multiplex PCR, and its TCRdb copy is limited to in-frame clones, with some not included. The data show about 210,000 clones, roughly four fifths seen once. The specimen was peripheral blood. All receptors derive from a woman between 35 and 50 years old with acute or convalescent COVID-19.

This clone was detected a few times. This chain joins TRBV5-1 and TRBJ2-5, with TRBD2 matching 9 bases. The germline V gene encodes CDR1 SGHRS and CDR2 YFSETQ. The CDR3 is 15 residues long. The ends lost 0 bases at V and 5 bases at J; junction bases unmatched: 5. CDR3 protein: CASSLATSGWETQYF. The CDR3 DNA is TGCGCCAGCAGCTTGGCAACTAGCGGGTGGGAGACCCAGTACTTC.

Only one count was recorded for this clone. V usage is TRBV11-2 and J usage is TRBJ2-1, with a tentative D call TRBD2 (6 bases). The CDR3 extends over 15 amino acids. V was trimmed by 0 bases and J by 6 bases, leaving 12 bases between them. Germline CDR1 SGHAT, CDR2 FQNNGV. The CDR3 loop reads CASSLELAVLNEQFF. The CDR3 DNA reads as TGTGCCAGCAGCTTAGAGTTAGCGGTGCTCAATGAGCAGTTCTTC. The whole variable domain, remainder taken from reference TRBV11-2 and TRBJ2-1, is EAGVAQSPRYKIIEKRQSVAFWCNPISGHATLYWYQQILGQGPKLLIQFQNNGVVDDSQLPKDRFSAERLKGVDSTLKIQPAKLEDSAVYLCASSLELAVLNEQFFGPGTRLTVL.

The V gene is TRBV5-1, the J gene TRBJ2-1, with D possibly being TRBD2 (5 bases). Trimming removed 4 bases at V and 1 base at J, with 6 bases between. Germline CDR1 reads SGHRS; CDR2 reads YFSETQ. The CDR3 has 13 residues. CDR3 loop: CASSRGSYNEQFF. CDR3 nucleotide sequence: TGCGCCAGCAGCCGGGGTTCCTACAATGAGCAGTTCTTC.

This clone came up once. V and J are TRBV20-1 and TRBJ1-3; 7 nucleotides line up with TRBD1. With V trimmed by 3 bases and J by 0 bases, 14 bases remained unmatched. The germline gives CDR1 DFQATT, CDR2 SNEGSKA (reference sequence). There are 18 residues in the CDR3. In DNA form, the CDR3 reads TGCAGTGCTAGTGCTCCTCGGGACAGTATTAGCTCTGGAAACACCATATATTTT. It translates to CSASAPRDSISSGNTIYF.

This clone was recorded only once. The chain employs TRBV6-1 and TRBJ2-1; possible D gene TRBD1, 6 bases. Trimming left V 2 bases short and J 4 bases short, with 12 bases between. The length of the CDR3 is 15 residues. Germline loops: CDR1 MNHNS, CDR2 SASEGT. CDR3 sequence: CASSEFDRSYNEQFF. The CDR3, as DNA: TGTGCCAGCAGTGAATTTGACAGGAGTTACAATGAGCAGTTCTTC.

V is TRBV5-6 and J is TRBJ1-4; D gene uncertain. This CDR3 contains 13 residues. Germline values: CDR1 SGHDT, CDR2 YYEEEE. Trimming stripped 1 base from V and 7 bases from J, with 8 bases between. The CDR3 sequence is CASSLLGSEKLFF. DNA for the CDR3: TGTGCCAGCAGCTTGTTAGGGAGTGAAAAACTGTTTTTT.

The chain couples TRBV7-2 to TRBJ1-2; TRBD1 matches at 7 bases. The CDR3 consists of 13 residues. Germline loops: CDR1 SGHTA, CDR2 FQGNSA. Trimming removed 4 bases from V and 6 bases from J; junction bases left unmatched: 5. CDR3 amino acids: CASSSTGADGYTF. DNA for the CDR3: TGTGCCAGCAGCTCAACAGGGGCAGATGGCTACACCTTC.

The chain has TRBV9 and TRBJ2-2, with D possibly matching TRBD2 (5 bases). This CDR3 is built from 16 residues. The V end lost 3 bases, the J end lost 5 bases, and 17 bases lay between the germline ends. CDR1 SGDLS and CDR2 YYNGEE come from the germline V gene. The CDR3 sequence: CASSANRRRTTGELFF. CDR3 nucleotide sequence: TGTGCCAGCAGCGCTAACAGACGACGGACTACCGGGGAGCTGTTTTTT. The entire variable domain, with the rest obtained from reference TRBV9 and TRBJ2-2, is as follows: DSGVTQTPKHLITATGQRVTLRCSPRSGDLSVYWYQQSLDQGLQFLIQYYNGEERAKGNILERFSAQQFPDLHSELNLSSLELGDSALYFCASSANRRRTTGELFFGEGSRLTVL.

The chain is built from TRBV11-1 and TRBJ2-3; D is perhaps TRBD2 (6 bases). CDR1 is SGHAT and CDR2 is FQDESV in the germline V gene (reference sequence). CDR3 length: 14 residues. V was clipped by 4 bases and J by 2 bases, with 10 bases between them. CDR3 loop: CASSSDYPTDTQYF. Here the CDR3 DNA reads TGTGCCAGCAGCTCGGACTATCCCACAGATACGCAGTATTTT.

The gene calls are TRBV7-2 and TRBJ2-3; 10 bases match TRBD1. CDR3 size: 14 residues. Germline V CDR1 and CDR2: SGHTA, FQGNSA. The J segment lost 4 bases and the V segment lost 6 bases, leaving 4 bases of the junction unmatched. The CDR3 region has the DNA TGTGCCAGCAGTTTCGGACAGGGGGCAGATACGCAGTATTTT. It yields the protein CASSFGQGADTQYF.